The present T cell receptor (beta chain) was sequenced within a study of CD8 T cells in ankylosing spondylitis (dated by TCRdb to the late 2010s). In terms of the full investigation: To find TCR variants linked to disease, the study profiled T cell receptor beta repertoires in ankylosing spondylitis patients and healthy donors. Peripheral blood was sampled, and synovial fluid was additionally collected from ankylosing spondylitis patients. The whole study cohort included under 140 healthy donors and under 30 ankylosing spondylitis patients. The paper as a whole reports these results and caveats: According to the report, matched synovial fluid samples from ankylosing spondylitis patients were significantly enriched for the disease-linked clones. The disease-linked clones showed a CD8+ phenotype and occurred at relatively low frequencies in peripheral blood. Some of the motif variants had been reported before in the synovial fluid and blood of reactive arthritis patients, a finding that suggests common disease-initiation mechanisms. A TCR beta motif made up of several highly homologous amino acid variants appeared to be characteristic of blood from ankylosing spondylitis patients.

For this chain, trimming is 3 bases at the V end and 0 bases at the J end, and the number of junction bases without a gene match is 6. Spanning cysteine to phenylalanine, the CDR3 consists of 16 amino acids. Kept here is only the CDR3 DNA, which spans 48 bases and is read in frame from base 1. CDR1 and CDR2 are drawn from the germline V gene: SGHTA, FQGNSA. This clonotype was counted only a few times. Its recognized antigen is unknown. No qualities accompany the bases; no much larger clone lies one base away. TCRdb shows the sequencer as Illumina HiSeq 2500. TCR beta libraries were prepared by quantitative 5'-RACE with molecular barcodes. Under the source paper's analysis protocol: A new computational method based on a probabilistic model of VDJ rearrangement was used to identify disease-linked TCR variants. In TCRdb, the public reads were trimmed at Q25 with fastp and aligned with MiXCR, with productive beta chains retained. One record per CDR3 amino acid sequence lists the most common genes and DNA. Clone size and V and J calls follow TCRdb, not the original study. The sample table holds over 600,000 distinct CDR3 sequences, of which about 20% were seen once. Over 15% of the sample lies in the top ten.

The chain is encoded by TRBV7-2 joined to TRBJ1-1; 8 bases in the junction line up with TRBD1. The sequencing sample was made of blood, either unsorted or a sorted T cell fraction (not recorded which). This TCR was sampled from a male donor with ankylosing spondylitis. The CDR3 protein: CASSLGQASLNTEAFF. DNA sequence: TGTGCCAGCAGCTTGGGACAGGCCTCTCTGAACACTGAAGCTTTCTTT.